The 14 T cell receptor beta chains listed next were all sequenced from one sample in a study of shared clonotypes between healthy human individuals (dated by TCRdb to the early 2020s). Library prep was done by the immunoSEQ multiplex PCR assay. The table was pulled from immuneACCESS by TCRdb, which kept in-frame rearrangements only. Such tables lose some clones; where checked, under half of the loss comes from unresolved V genes, and the rest has no known cause. Across this sample there are roughly 2.6 million clones, with approximately 90% seen only once. The ten top clones hold roughly 0.13% of the sample. Sequencing input: naive CD4+ T cells sorted from blood. Sample cell subset or site, as interpreted from the label and publication: CD45RA+ positively selected. The source of these receptors is a young man in good health.

The chain is built from TRBV9 and TRBJ2-7, with D tentatively TRBD1 (5 bases). V lost 0 bases and J lost 2, with 12 bases in between. CDR3 length equals 15 residues. CDR1 is SGDLS, CDR2 YYNGEE, per germline. The CDR3 DNA sequence: TGTGCCAGCAGCGTAGAGGTTTCAGGGCCCTACGAGCAGTACTTC. Encoded protein: CASSVEVSGPYEQYF.

This clone has a single count. This chain joins TRBV5-1 and TRBJ2-1, with 7 bases matching TRBD1. Germline CDR1 and CDR2: SGHRS and YFSETQ. The CDR3 spans 14 residues. With 5 bases clipped from V and 4 bases from J, the junction kept 6 bases outside the gene matches. CDR3: CASRPGQLYNEQFF. CDR3 nucleotide sequence: TGCGCCAGCAGACCGGGACAGCTTTACAATGAGCAGTTCTTC. Full variable domain (outside the CDR3, taken from reference TRBV5-1 and TRBJ2-1): KAGVTQTPRYLIKTRGQQVTLSCSPISGHRSVSWYQQTPGQGLQFLFEYFSETQRNKGNFPGRFSGRQFSNSRSEMNVSTLELGDSALYLCASRPGQLYNEQFFGPGTRLTVL.

This clone was counted between two and nine times. The genes are TRBV19 and TRBJ2-3; D is unresolved. The CDR3 contains 14 residues. V was trimmed by 5 bases and J by 2 bases, leaving 11 bases between them. Germline V gene lookup returns CDR1 LNHDA and CDR2 SQIVND (reference sequence). In DNA, the CDR3 is TGTGCCAGTAGTTGGGCCTCCTCCACAGATACGCAGTATTTT. Residues: CASSWASSTDTQYF.

This rearrangement joins TRBV2 to TRBJ2-5, with D tentatively TRBD2 (5 bases). CDR1 and CDR2 (germline): SNHLY, FYNNEI. This CDR3 is 12 amino acids long. Trimming took off 7 bases at V and 11 bases at J, with 17 bases between the two ends. CDR3 nucleotide sequence: TGTGCCAGCACTATACTAGGGATGGAGCAGTACTTC. Residues: CASTILGMEQYF. Together with reference TRBV2 and TRBJ2-5, the CDR3 gives the full variable domain: EPEVTQTPSHQVTQMGQEVILRCVPISNHLYFYWYRQILGQKVEFLVSFYNNEISEKSEIFDDQFSVERPDGSNFTLKIRSTKLEDSAMYFCASTILGMEQYFGPGTRLLVL.

This CDR3 is CASRTSKYNSPLHF. DNA for the CDR3: TGTGCCAGCAGGACTTCCAAGTATAATTCACCCCTCCACTTT. The rearrangement uses TRBV6-1 and TRBJ1-6; the D is unclear. The CDR3 contains 14 residues. Germline V gene sequence: CDR1 MNHNS, CDR2 SASEGT. V was shortened by 6 bases and J by 4 bases, with 10 bases between the two germline ends.

V usage is TRBV29-1 and J usage is TRBJ2-1, with unresolved D. CDR3 length: 14 residues. Germline CDR1 SQVTM, CDR2 ANQGSEA. V lost 4 bases to trimming and J lost 0 bases, with 10 bases between them. The CDR3 DNA reads TGCAGCGTTGTACCACCCCTCTCCTACAATGAGCAGTTCTTC. Amino acids: CSVVPPLSYNEQFF.

V is TRBV11-2 and J is TRBJ2-1, with 10 bases lining up with TRBD2. This CDR3 spans 17 amino acids. Germline assignment: CDR1 SGHAT and CDR2 FQNNGV. Germline trimming cut 3 bases from V and 7 bases from J; bases unmatched to any gene: 12. The CDR3 here is CASSFTSGASSLNEQFF. The CDR3 DNA reads TGTGCCAGCAGCTTCACTAGCGGGGCTAGTTCTTTGAATGAGCAGTTCTTC.

This chain links TRBV28 with TRBJ1-6; D is unresolved. V dropped 8 bases and J dropped 10 bases, with 12 bases sitting between them. The germline CDR1 and CDR2 sequences are MDHEN and SYDVKM. This CDR3 is 12 amino acids long. The CDR3 DNA sequence: TGTGCCAGCGGACCGGGTGGGTCACCCCTCCACTTT. Translation gives CASGPGGSPLHF.

Regarding this clone: At the DNA level, this CDR3 is encoded by other sequences in the same sample as well. This chain connects TRBV5-4 to TRBJ2-3; 9 bases line up with TRBD2. The V segment lost 0 bases and the J segment 1 base; nucleotides outside the gene matches: 0. The CDR3 extends over 15 amino acids. CDR1 is SGHNT, CDR2 YYREEE, per germline (reference sequence). For the CDR3, the DNA is TGTGCCAGCAGCTTGGGACTAGCGGGCACAGATACGCAGTATTTT. Translated: CASSLGLAGTDTQYF.

This sequence joins TRBV6-6 and TRBJ1-1; D unclear. Trimming removed 2 bases from V and 4 bases from J, with 5 bases in between. CDR3 size: 12 residues. The V gene's germline CDR1 is MNHNY and CDR2 SVGAGI (reference sequence). CDR3 sequence: CASSYESTEAFF. As DNA, the CDR3 is TGTGCCAGCAGTTACGAGAGCACTGAAGCTTTCTTT.

The chain recombines TRBV6-1 with TRBJ1-1; no definite D call. The germline V and J ends were trimmed by 0 bases and 4 bases, with 12 bases remaining between them. CDR3 size: 15 residues. The germline gives CDR1 MNHNS, CDR2 SASEGT. The CDR3 spells CASSEAVNGGTEAFF. The CDR3 nucleotides read TGTGCCAGCAGTGAAGCGGTAAATGGCGGCACTGAAGCTTTCTTT.

J is TRBJ2-7 and V is TRBV25-1; 8 nucleotides align to TRBD1. The CDR3 contains 14 residues. Per germline, CDR1 MGHDK and CDR2 SYGVNS. The V gene end was trimmed by 4 bases and the J gene end by 2 bases; junction bases not matched to a gene: 4. The CDR3 sequence is CASSGSDRAYEQYF. In DNA, the CDR3 is TGTGCCAGCAGTGGATCGGACAGGGCCTACGAGCAGTACTTC.

The V gene is TRBV11-3, the J gene TRBJ1-4, with 10 bases matching TRBD1. V lost 5 bases to trimming and J lost 5 bases; unmatched junction nucleotides: 5. The germline V gene has CDR1 SGHNT and CDR2 YENEEA. The CDR3 totals 15 residues. This CDR3 is CASSPGTGANEKLFF. CDR3 in DNA: TGTGCCAGCAGCCCGGGGACAGGGGCGAATGAAAAACTGTTTTTT.

CDR3 in DNA: TGCGCCAGCAGCCATATAAATTCAGGGGACTATGGCTACACCTTC. As protein: CASSHINSGDYGYTF. This sequence joins TRBV4-1 and TRBJ1-2, with D perhaps TRBD1 (6 bases). This CDR3 has 15 residues. Germline lookup yields CDR1 MGHRA and CDR2 YSYEKL. Trimming pared 3 bases from V and 3 bases from J, leaving 14 bases between.